This T cell receptor (beta chain) was profiled in a study of T cell repertoires in cytomegalovirus infection. The wider study: Evidence of both CMV infection and a matching HLA type came from public TCR beta signatures. Whole-study findings and limits: CMV carriers with the relevant HLA were identified by cumulative public TCR beta family frequency. HLA-C-restricted CMV clonotypes gave the most frequent clonotype in two of eight donors.

Each CDR3 protein gets one entry after TCRdb re-called the reads with MiXCR. This sample has around 300,000 distinct CDR3 sequences, with about a quarter found just once. The CDR3 has 14 amino acids. Looked up from germline, CDR1 is SGHAT and CDR2 is FQNNGV. Trimming removed 1 base at V and 4 bases at J, with 9 bases between. This clonotype has ten or more counts. Its antigen is unidentified. The chain links TRBV11-2 to TRBJ2-3; D gene uncertain. The sequence was collected from a human donor in good health (CMV status not recorded). Some clones in this sample may be carry-over from other donors' samples. The source material was PBMCs. DNA of the CDR3: TGTGCCAGCAGCTTAGTAGACCGCGCAGATACGCAGTATTTT. This translates into CASSLVDRADTQYF.